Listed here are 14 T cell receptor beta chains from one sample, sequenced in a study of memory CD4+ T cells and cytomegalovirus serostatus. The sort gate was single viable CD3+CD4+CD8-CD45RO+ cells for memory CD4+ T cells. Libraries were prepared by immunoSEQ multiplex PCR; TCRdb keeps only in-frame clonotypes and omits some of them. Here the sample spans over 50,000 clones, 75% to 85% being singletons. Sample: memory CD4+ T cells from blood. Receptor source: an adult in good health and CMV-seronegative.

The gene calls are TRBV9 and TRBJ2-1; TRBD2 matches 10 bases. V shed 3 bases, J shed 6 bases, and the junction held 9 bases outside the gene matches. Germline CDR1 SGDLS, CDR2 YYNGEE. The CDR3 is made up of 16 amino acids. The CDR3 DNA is TGTGCCAGCAGCGCCCTTCTTGTAGCGGGAGGCAATGAGCAGTTCTTC. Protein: CASSALLVAGGNEQFF.

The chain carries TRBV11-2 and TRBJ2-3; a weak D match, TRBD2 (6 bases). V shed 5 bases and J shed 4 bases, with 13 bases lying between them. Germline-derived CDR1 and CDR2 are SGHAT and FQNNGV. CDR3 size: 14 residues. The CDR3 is CASSVHIAADTQYF. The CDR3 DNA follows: TGTGCCAGCAGCGTTCATATAGCGGCAGATACGCAGTATTTT.

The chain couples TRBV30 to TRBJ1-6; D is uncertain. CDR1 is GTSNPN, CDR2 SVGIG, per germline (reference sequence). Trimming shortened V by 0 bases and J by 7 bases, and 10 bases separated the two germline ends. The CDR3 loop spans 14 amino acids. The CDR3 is CAWSVGTVNSPLHF. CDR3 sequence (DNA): TGTGCCTGGAGTGTAGGAACAGTGAATTCACCCCTCCACTTT.

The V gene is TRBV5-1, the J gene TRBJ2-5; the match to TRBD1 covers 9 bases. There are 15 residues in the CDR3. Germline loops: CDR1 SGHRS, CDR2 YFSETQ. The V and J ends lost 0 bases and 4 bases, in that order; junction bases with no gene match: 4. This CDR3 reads CASSLVTGGGETQYF. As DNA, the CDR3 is TGCGCCAGCAGCTTGGTGACAGGGGGGGGAGAGACCCAGTACTTC.

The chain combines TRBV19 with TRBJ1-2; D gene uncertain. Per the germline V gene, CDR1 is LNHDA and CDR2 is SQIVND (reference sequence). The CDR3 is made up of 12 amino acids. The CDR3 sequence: CRQVTTNYGYTF. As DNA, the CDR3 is TGTCGGCAGGTGACGACTAACTATGGCTACACCTTC.

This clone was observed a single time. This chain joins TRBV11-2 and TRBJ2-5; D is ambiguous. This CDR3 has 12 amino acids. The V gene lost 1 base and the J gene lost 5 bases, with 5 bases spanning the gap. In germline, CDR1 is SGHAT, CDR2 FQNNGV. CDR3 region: CASSLAQETQYF. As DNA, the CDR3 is TGTGCCAGCAGCTTAGCGCAGGAGACCCAGTACTTC.

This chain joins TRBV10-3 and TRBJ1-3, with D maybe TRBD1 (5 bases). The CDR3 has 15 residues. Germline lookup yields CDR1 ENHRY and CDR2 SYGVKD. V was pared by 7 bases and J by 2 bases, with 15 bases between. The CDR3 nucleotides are TGTGCCATCACCGAAGGGGCTGGGGCTGGAAACACCATATATTTT. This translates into CAITEGAGAGNTIYF.

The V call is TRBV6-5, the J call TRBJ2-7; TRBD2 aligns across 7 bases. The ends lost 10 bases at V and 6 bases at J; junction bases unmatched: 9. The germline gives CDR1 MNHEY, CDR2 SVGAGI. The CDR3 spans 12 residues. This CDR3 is CATEGGPGEQYF. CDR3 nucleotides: TGTGCCACGGAGGGAGGGCCGGGCGAGCAGTACTTC.

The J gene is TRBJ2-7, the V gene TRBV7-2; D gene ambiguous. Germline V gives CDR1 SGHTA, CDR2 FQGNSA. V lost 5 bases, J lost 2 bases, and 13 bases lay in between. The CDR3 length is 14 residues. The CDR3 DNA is TGTGCCAGCAGCCGATACTACTTGGCCTACGAGCAGTACTTC. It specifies CASSRYYLAYEQYF.

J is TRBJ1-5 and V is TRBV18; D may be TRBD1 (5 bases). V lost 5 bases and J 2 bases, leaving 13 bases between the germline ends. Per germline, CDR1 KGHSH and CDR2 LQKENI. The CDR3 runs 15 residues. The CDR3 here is CASSRDGGGNQPQHF. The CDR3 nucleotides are TGTGCCAGCTCAAGGGACGGTGGAGGCAATCAGCCCCAGCATTTT.

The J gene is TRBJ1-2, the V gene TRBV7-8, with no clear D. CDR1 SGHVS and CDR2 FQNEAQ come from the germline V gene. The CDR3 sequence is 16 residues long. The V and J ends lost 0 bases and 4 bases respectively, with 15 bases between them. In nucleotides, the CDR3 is TGTGCCAGCAGCTTAGCATCTGTGGGGAGGGCCTATGGCTACACCTTC. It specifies CASSLASVGRAYGYTF.

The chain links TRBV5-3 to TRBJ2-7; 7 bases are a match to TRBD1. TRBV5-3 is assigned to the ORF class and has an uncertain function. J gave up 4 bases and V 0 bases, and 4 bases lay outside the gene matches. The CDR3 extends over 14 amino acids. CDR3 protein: CARSLVKGAYEQYF. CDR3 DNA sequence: TGTGCCAGAAGCTTGGTAAAGGGGGCTTACGAGCAGTACTTC.

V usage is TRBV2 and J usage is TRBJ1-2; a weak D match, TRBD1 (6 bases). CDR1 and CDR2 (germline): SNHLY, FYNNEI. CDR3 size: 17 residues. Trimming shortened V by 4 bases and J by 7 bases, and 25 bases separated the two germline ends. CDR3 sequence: CASSAEGRGVSRVGYTF. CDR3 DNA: TGTGCCAGCAGTGCTGAAGGCAGGGGCGTTTCGAGGGTTGGCTACACCTTC.

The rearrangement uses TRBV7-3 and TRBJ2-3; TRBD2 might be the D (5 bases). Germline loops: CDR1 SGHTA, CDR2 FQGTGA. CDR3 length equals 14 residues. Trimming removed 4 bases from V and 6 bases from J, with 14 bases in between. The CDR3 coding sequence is TGTGCCAGCAGCTCAGCTGGAGCGGTTGATACGCAGTATTTT. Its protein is CASSSAGAVDTQYF.